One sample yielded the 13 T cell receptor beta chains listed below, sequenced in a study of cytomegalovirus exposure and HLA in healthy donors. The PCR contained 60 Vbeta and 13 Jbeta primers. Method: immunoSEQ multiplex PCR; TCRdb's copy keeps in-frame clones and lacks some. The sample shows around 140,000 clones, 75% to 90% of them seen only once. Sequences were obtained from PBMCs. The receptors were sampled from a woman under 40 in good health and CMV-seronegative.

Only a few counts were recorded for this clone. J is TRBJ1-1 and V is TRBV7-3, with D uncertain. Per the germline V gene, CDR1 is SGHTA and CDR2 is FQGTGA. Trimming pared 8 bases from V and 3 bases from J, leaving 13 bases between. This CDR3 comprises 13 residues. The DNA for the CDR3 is TGTGCCAGCCGAGGTCCGGCGGACACTGAAGCTTTCTTT. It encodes CASRGPADTEAFF. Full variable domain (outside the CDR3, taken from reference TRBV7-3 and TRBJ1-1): GAGVSQTPSNKVTEKGKYVELRCDPISGHTALYWYRQSLGQGPEFLIYFQGTGAADDSGLPNDRFFAVRPEGSVSTLKIQRTERGDSAVYLCASRGPADTEAFFGQGTRLTVV.

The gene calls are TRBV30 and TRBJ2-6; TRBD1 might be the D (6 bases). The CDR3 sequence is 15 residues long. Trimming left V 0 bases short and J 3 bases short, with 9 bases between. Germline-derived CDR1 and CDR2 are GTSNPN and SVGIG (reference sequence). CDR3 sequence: CAWSVGGDGANVLTF. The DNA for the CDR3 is TGTGCCTGGAGTGTTGGGGGCGATGGGGCCAACGTCCTGACTTTC. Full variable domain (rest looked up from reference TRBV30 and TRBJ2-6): SQTIHQWPATLVQPVGSPLSLECTVEGTSNPNLYWYRQAAGRGLQLLFYSVGIGQISSEVPQNLSASRPQDRQFILSSKKLLLSDSGFYLCAWSVGGDGANVLTFGAGSRLTVL.

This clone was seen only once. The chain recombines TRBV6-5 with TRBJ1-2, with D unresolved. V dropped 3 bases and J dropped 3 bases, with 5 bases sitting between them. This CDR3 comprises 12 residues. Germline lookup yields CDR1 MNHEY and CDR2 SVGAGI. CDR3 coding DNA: TGTGCCAGCAGTTATCAGGACTATGGCTACACCTTC. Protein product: CASSYQDYGYTF.

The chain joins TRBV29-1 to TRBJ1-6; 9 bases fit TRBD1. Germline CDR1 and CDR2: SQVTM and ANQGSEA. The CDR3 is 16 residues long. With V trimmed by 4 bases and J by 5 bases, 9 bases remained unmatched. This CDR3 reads CSVATPGTGNNSPLHF. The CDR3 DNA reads TGCAGCGTTGCTACTCCCGGGACAGGGAATAATTCACCCCTCCACTTT. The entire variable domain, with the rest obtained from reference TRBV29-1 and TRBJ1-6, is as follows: SAVISQKPSRDICQRGTSLTIQCQVDSQVTMMFWYRQQPGQSLTLIATANQGSEATYESGFVIDKFPISRPNLTFSTLTVSNMSPEDSSIYLCSVATPGTGNNSPLHFGNGTRLTVT.

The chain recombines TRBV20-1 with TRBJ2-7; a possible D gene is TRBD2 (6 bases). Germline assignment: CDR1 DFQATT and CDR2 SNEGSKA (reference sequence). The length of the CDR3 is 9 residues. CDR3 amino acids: CKAGNEQYF. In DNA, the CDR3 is TGCAAGGCGGGGAACGAGCAGTACTTC.

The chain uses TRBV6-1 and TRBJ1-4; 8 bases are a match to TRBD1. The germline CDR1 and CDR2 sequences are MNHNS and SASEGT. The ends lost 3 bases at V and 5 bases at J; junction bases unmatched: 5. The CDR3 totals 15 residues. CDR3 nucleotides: TGTGCCAGCAGTGACACGACAGGGGACAATGAAAAACTGTTTTTT. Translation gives CASSDTTGDNEKLFF.

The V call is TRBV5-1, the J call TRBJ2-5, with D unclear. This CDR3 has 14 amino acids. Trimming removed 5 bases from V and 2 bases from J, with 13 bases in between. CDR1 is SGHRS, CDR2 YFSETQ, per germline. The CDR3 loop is CASRLSINQETQYF. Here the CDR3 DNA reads TGCGCCAGCAGACTTTCAATAAATCAAGAGACCCAGTACTTC.

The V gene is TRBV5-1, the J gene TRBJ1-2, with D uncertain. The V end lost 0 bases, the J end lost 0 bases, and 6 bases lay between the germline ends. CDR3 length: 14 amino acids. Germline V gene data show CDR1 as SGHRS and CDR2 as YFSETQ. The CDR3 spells CASSLAIPNYGYTF. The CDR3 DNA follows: TGCGCCAGCAGCTTGGCCATCCCTAACTATGGCTACACCTTC.

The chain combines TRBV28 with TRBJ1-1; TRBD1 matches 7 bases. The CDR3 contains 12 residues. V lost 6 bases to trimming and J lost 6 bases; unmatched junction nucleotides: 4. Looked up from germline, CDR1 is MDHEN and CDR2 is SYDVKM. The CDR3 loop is CASSSQGAEAFF. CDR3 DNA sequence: TGTGCCAGCAGCTCTCAGGGGGCTGAAGCTTTCTTT. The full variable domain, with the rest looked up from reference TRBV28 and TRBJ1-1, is DVKVTQSSRYLVKRTGEKVFLECVQDMDHENMFWYRQDPGLGLRLIYFSYDVKMKEKGDIPEGYSVSREKKERFSLILESASTNQTSMYLCASSSQGAEAFFGQGTRLTVV.

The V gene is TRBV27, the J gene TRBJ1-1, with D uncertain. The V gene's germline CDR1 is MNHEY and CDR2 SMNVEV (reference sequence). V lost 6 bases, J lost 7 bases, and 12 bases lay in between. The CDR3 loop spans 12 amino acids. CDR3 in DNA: TGTGCCAGCAGCCCCCCCGGAGGTGAAGCTTTCTTT. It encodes CASSPPGGEAFF.

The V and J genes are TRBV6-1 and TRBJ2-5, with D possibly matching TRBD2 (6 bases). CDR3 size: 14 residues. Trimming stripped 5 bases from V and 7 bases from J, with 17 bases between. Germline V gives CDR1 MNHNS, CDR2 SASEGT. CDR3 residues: CASSPDSGPWTQYF. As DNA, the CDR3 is TGTGCCAGCAGTCCAGATAGCGGTCCCTGGACCCAGTACTTC.

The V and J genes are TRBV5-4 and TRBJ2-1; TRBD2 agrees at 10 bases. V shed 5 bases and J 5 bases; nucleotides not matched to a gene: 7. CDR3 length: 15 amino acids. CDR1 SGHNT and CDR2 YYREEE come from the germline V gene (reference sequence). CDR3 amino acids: CASSYTSGAHNEQFF. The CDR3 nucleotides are TGTGCCAGCAGTTATACTAGCGGGGCCCACAATGAGCAGTTCTTC.

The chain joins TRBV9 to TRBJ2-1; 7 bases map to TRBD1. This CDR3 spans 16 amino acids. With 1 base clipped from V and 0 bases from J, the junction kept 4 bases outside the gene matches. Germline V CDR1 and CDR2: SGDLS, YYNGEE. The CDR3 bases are TGTGCCAGCAGCGTAACAGGGGCCAACTCCTACAATGAGCAGTTCTTC. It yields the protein CASSVTGANSYNEQFF.